Detailed here is one T cell receptor (beta chain). These data come from a study of cytomegalovirus exposure and HLA in healthy donors. Primers: 60 Vbeta forward and 13 Jbeta reverse. Some clones are missing from TCRdb's copy, which holds only in-frame ones; the method was immunoSEQ multiplex PCR. The sample has approximately 90,000 clones, around 77% seen once; the top ten hold over 3%. The CDR3 consists of 14 residues. In germline, CDR1 is MRHNA, CDR2 SNTAGT. V shed 9 bases and J shed 1 base, with 14 bases lying between them. This receptor was obtained from a man aged 35 to 55 in good health and CMV-seronegative. The J gene is TRBJ2-3, the V gene TRBV6-4; tentative D call: TRBD2 (6 bases). Sequenced material: PBMCs. In DNA, the CDR3 is TGTGCCAGACCCCCGGGACTGGGCACAGATACGCAGTATTTT. Residues: CARPPGLGTDTQYF.